These 25 T cell receptor beta chains share one sample of origin, sequenced in a study of T cells in Graves' hyperthyroidism and ophthalmopathy. It was RNA transcripts that yielded the amplified TCR beta CDR3 regions. HTBI primers were employed in a first-round RT-PCR of the TCR CDR3. TCRdb processed the multiplex PCR reads anew with MiXCR; each CDR3 protein has one entry. Among approximately 620,000 distinct CDR3 sequences listed, about 14% were seen once. The sample taken for sequencing was blood. The receptors stem from a woman aged 25-40 years with Graves' hyperthyroidism that later progressed to Graves' ophthalmopathy.

Only a few counts were recorded for this clonotype. The chain carries TRBV18 and TRBJ1-4, with D possibly matching TRBD1 (6 bases). V lost 6 bases, J lost 5 bases, and 19 bases lay in between. Germline CDR1 KGHSH, CDR2 LQKENI. This CDR3 contains 16 residues. For the CDR3, the DNA is TGTGCCAGCTCGCGGGATTCCCGAACAGGGAATGAAAAACTGTTTTTT. Translating gives CASSRDSRTGNEKLFF.

This clonotype was recorded at least ten times. The V gene is TRBV15, the J gene TRBJ1-4, with D perhaps matching TRBD1 (5 bases). CDR3 size: 17 residues. V dropped 5 bases and J dropped 5 bases, with 21 bases sitting between them. Germline assignment: CDR1 LNHNV and CDR2 YYDKDF (reference sequence). CDR3 sequence reads: CATSRRDRGRPNEKLFF. CDR3 nucleotide sequence: TGTGCCACCAGCCGACGGGATCGGGGCAGACCAAATGAAAAACTGTTTTTT. Looking up the rest from reference TRBV15 and TRBJ1-4 gives the full variable domain: DAMVIQNPRYQVTQFGKPVTLSCSQTLNHNVMYWYQQKSSQAPKLLFHYYDKDFNNEADTPDNFQSRRPNTSFCFLDIRSPGLGDTAMYLCATSRRDRGRPNEKLFFGSGTQLSVL.

The rearrangement links TRBV28 to TRBJ1-2; TRBD1 is a possible D gene (5 bases). Germline loops: CDR1 MDHEN, CDR2 SYDVKM. V lost 6 bases, J lost 8 bases, and 25 bases lay in between. This CDR3 region has 16 residues. In DNA form, the CDR3 reads TGTGCCAGCAGCCCACCCGGAGGGGCAGGGCTAAGCGGCTACACCTTC. Protein: CASSPPGGAGLSGYTF.

In this sample, this clonotype turned up many times. V usage is TRBV7-2 and J usage is TRBJ1-5; 9 bases fit TRBD1. Unmatched junction bases numbered 4, after V lost 3 bases and J lost 4 bases. CDR1 SGHTA and CDR2 FQGNSA come from the germline V gene. CDR3 length equals 15 residues. The CDR3 bases are TGTGCCAGCAGCTTTGACAGGGGGGCAAATCAGCCCCAGCATTTT. Its translation is CASSFDRGANQPQHF.

This clonotype was seen repeatedly, ten times or more. The chain has TRBV7-2 and TRBJ2-7, with TRBD1 matching 12 bases. V lost 4 bases to trimming and J lost 7 bases; unmatched junction nucleotides: 8. This CDR3 region has 15 residues. Germline CDR1 and CDR2: SGHTA and FQGNSA. The CDR3 coding sequence is TGTGCCAGCAGCTCAGGAGGGACAGGGGGCGGAGAGCAGTACTTC. Protein: CASSSGGTGGGEQYF.

This clonotype has ten or more counts. The V gene is TRBV9, the J gene TRBJ2-1; a possible D gene is TRBD1 (5 bases). The CDR3 covers 15 residues. Germline V CDR1 and CDR2: SGDLS, YYNGEE. The V end was cut by 0 bases, the J end by 0 bases, with 7 bases between. The CDR3 DNA follows: TGTGCCAGCAGCGTAGACCAGGGCTCCTACAATGAGCAGTTCTTC. Its translation: CASSVDQGSYNEQFF.

For this clonotype: Being one base from a much bigger clone, this may be a read error. The chain is built from TRBV30 and TRBJ1-2; D gene unclear. The CDR3 length is 12 residues. CDR1 and CDR2 from the germline V gene are GTSNPN and SVGIG (reference sequence). The CDR3 DNA sequence: TGTGCCTGGACTCCCCAGACCTATGGCGACACCTTC. Residues: CAWTPQTYGDTF.

This clonotype was recorded many times. The chain uses TRBV12-3 or TRBV12-4 and TRBJ2-7; 9 bases agree with TRBD1. V was pared by 6 bases and J by 2 bases, with 8 bases of the junction left unmatched. This CDR3 region has 15 residues. CDR3 in amino acids: CASSDRDRETYEQYF. CDR3 DNA sequence: TGTGCCAGCAGCGATAGGGACAGGGAGACCTACGAGCAGTACTTC.

The chain is built from TRBV20-1 and TRBJ1-1; a weak D match, TRBD1 (5 bases). Per the germline V gene, CDR1 is DFQATT and CDR2 is SNEGSKA (reference sequence). CDR3 length: 14 amino acids. V lost 4 bases and J 3 bases, leaving 15 bases between the germline ends. CDR3 nucleotide sequence: TGCAGTGCTAAGCGGGGGGGGAGGGACACTGAAGCTTTCTTT. Protein: CSAKRGGRDTEAFF.

The chain links TRBV3-1 to TRBJ2-4; D perhaps matches TRBD1 (5 bases). Germline CDR1 reads LGHDT; CDR2 reads YNNKEL (reference sequence). V was trimmed by 0 bases and J by 0 bases, leaving 15 bases between them. CDR3 length: 18 amino acids. The CDR3 nucleotides read TGTGCCAGCAGCCAAGAGCAAGGGGTGCCTCTAGCCAAAAACATTCAGTACTTC. As protein: CASSQEQGVPLAKNIQYF.

About this clonotype: This may stem from a read error, because a much larger clone lies one nucleotide away. The chain links TRBV9 to TRBJ2-7; D unclear. Per the germline V gene, CDR1 is SGDLS and CDR2 is YYNGEE. This CDR3 is 15 amino acids long. V dropped 4 bases and J dropped 0 bases, with 14 bases sitting between them. Written as DNA, the CDR3 is TGTGCCAGCAGCTTAGACGACCTAAGCTCCTACGAGCAGTACTTC. This encodes CASSLDDLSSYEQYF.

At least ten counts were recorded for this clonotype. The V and J genes are TRBV4-2 and TRBJ2-7; perhaps TRBD2 as D (5 bases). V was shortened by 0 bases and J by 7 bases, with 13 bases between the two germline ends. The germline gives CDR1 LGHNA, CDR2 YNFKEQ. The CDR3 covers 14 residues. CDR3 loop: CASSQELVGMEQYF. In nucleotides, the CDR3 is TGTGCCAGCAGCCAAGAATTAGTCGGGATGGAGCAGTACTTC.

Notes on this clonotype: This may come from a read error, since a much larger clone is one base off. Because the CDR3's place on the DNA is in doubt, the DNA is left out and the CDR3 is given as listed by TCRdb. This rearrangement joins TRBV18 to TRBJ1-1; the table's D call, TRBD1, has no DNA check behind it. Germline V gene lookup returns CDR1 KGHSH and CDR2 LQKENI. The CDR3 numbers 15 amino acids, ends counted. CDR3 sequence reads: CASSQGVGEGTEALF.

This clonotype was picked up many times. The rearrangement uses TRBV27 and TRBJ2-5; D is uncertain. This CDR3 has 13 residues. Trimming removed 4 bases at V and 4 bases at J, with 10 bases between. The germline gives CDR1 MNHEY, CDR2 SMNVEV (reference sequence). The CDR3 DNA reads as TGTGCCAGCAGTTCCGACTCGATAGAGACCCAGTACTTC. Its translation is CASSSDSIETQYF.

Concerning this clonotype: A much larger clone lies a single base off, so this may be a read error. This likely comes from a read error, as the CDR3 has no conserved phenylalanine or tryptophan at its end. V and J are TRBV7-9 and TRBJ1-1, with a possible D match to TRBD1 (5 bases). The CDR3 runs 17 residues. The ends were cut back, 5 bases at V and 1 base at J, with 20 bases in the middle. Germline CDR1 is SEHNR and CDR2 is FQNEAQ (reference sequence). CDR3 amino acids: CASSRFLSGTENTEAFV. Here the CDR3 DNA reads TGTGCCAGCAGCCGCTTCCTATCCGGGACCGAGAACACTGAAGCTTTCGTT.

In this sample, this clonotype turned up many times. V gene TRBV10-1 combines with J gene TRBJ2-7, with TRBD1 as a possible D gene (5 bases). V lost 6 bases to trimming and J lost 5 bases, with 20 bases between them. The CDR3 spans 15 residues. Germline CDR1 is WNHNN and CDR2 is SYGVQD (reference sequence). CDR3 DNA sequence: TGCGCCAGCAGAGGTGGGTACAGGTACCCTGACGAGCAGTACTTC. It yields the protein CASRGGYRYPDEQYF.

The rearrangement uses TRBV4-1 and TRBJ1-2; 9 bases line up with TRBD1. Germline V CDR1 and CDR2: MGHRA, YSYEKL. This CDR3 contains 15 residues. Trimming cost V 0 bases and J 5 bases; bases outside gene matches: 4. This chain's CDR3 is CASSQEQGAMYGYTF. The DNA for the CDR3 is TGCGCCAGCAGCCAAGAACAGGGGGCTATGTATGGCTACACCTTC.

Ten or more counts support this clonotype. This sequence joins TRBV6-1 and TRBJ1-1; unclear D gene. V lost 2 bases and J lost 1, with 8 bases in between. CDR1 MNHNS and CDR2 SASEGT come from the germline V gene. The CDR3 runs to 14 residues. The CDR3 spells CASSEIQSNTEAFF. The CDR3 DNA sequence: TGTGCCAGCAGTGAAATACAGTCGAACACTGAAGCTTTCTTT.

With regard to this clonotype: The CDR3 ends on some other residue instead of the conserved phenylalanine or tryptophan, so this is likely a read error. J is TRBJ1-6 and V is TRBV19; 7 bases match TRBD1. V lost 7 bases and J lost 5; bases outside the gene matches: 8. From germline, CDR1 is LNHDA and CDR2 SQIVND (reference sequence). CDR3 length: 15 amino acids. In DNA, the CDR3 is TGTGCCAGTACCCGAACGACAGGGAATAATTCACCCCTCCACCTT. Protein: CASTRTTGNNSPLHL.

The rearrangement links TRBV18 to TRBJ2-7; D is unclear. Germline CDR1 reads KGHSH; CDR2 reads LQKENI. The CDR3 has 11 amino acids. CDR3 bases: TGTGCCAGTTCACTTGACTACGAGCAGTACGTC. Translating it yields CASSLDYEQYV.

V gene TRBV5-5 combines with J gene TRBJ1-1; no firm D call. V gave up 2 bases and J gave up 0 bases, with 8 bases separating them. The CDR3 extends over 14 amino acids. Germline V gene sequence: CDR1 SGHKS, CDR2 YYEKEE (reference sequence). CDR3 in amino acids: CASSFLQLNTEAFF. For the CDR3, the DNA is TGTGCCAGCAGCTTTCTCCAACTGAACACTGAAGCTTTCTTT.

The V call is TRBV14, the J call TRBJ2-3; D remains ambiguous. Germline CDR1 is SGHDN and CDR2 is FVKESK. The CDR3 extends over 15 amino acids. Trimming stripped 4 bases from V and 0 bases from J, with 11 bases between. The CDR3 region is CASSPLGASTDTQYF. CDR3 nucleotide sequence: TGTGCCAGCAGCCCCTTGGGTGCTAGCACAGATACGCAGTATTTT.

V gene TRBV3-1 combines with J gene TRBJ2-1, with 7 positions matching TRBD1. Germline V gene sequence: CDR1 LGHDT, CDR2 YNNKEL (reference sequence). With V trimmed by 5 bases and J by 8 bases, 9 bases remained unmatched. The CDR3 totals 14 residues. CDR3 loop: CASSFSDTGDEQFF. Here the CDR3 DNA reads TGTGCCAGCAGCTTTAGCGACACAGGGGATGAGCAGTTCTTC.

Only a few counts were recorded for this clonotype. The rearrangement uses TRBV5-6 and TRBJ2-4; D is ambiguous. Trimming cost V 0 bases and J 8 bases, with 6 bases left between them. Germline V CDR1 and CDR2: SGHDT, YYEEEE. The CDR3 contains 12 residues. This CDR3 is CASSLAWDIQYF. The CDR3 bases are TGTGCCAGCAGCTTGGCCTGGGACATTCAGTACTTC. The entire variable domain, with the rest obtained from reference TRBV5-6 and TRBJ2-4, is as follows: DAGVTQSPTHLIKTRGQQVTLRCSPKSGHDTVSWYQQALGQGPQFIFQYYEEEERQRGNFPDRFSGHQFPNYSSELNVNALLLGDSALYLCASSLAWDIQYFGAGTRLSVL.

The J gene is TRBJ2-2, the V gene TRBV11-2; 9 bases agree with TRBD2. The CDR3 is made up of 17 amino acids. In germline, CDR1 is SGHAT, CDR2 FQNNGV. Losses at the gene ends were 10 bases for V and 6 bases for J; bases not matched to a gene: 18. For the CDR3, the DNA is TGTGCCACCACCCTTTTCAAGGTAGCGGGAGCGGCCGGGGAGCTGTTTTTT. Translating gives CATTLFKVAGAAGELFF.